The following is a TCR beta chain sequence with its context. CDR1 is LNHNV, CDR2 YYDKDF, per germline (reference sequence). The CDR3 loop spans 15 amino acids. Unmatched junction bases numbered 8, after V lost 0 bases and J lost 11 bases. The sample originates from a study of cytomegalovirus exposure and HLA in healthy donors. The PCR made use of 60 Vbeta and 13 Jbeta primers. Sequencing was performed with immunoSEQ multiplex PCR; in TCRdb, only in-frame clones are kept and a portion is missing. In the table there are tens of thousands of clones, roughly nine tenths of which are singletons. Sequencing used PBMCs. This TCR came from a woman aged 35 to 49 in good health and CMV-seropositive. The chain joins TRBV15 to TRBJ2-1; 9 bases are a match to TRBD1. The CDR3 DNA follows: TGTGCCACCAGCAGAGATGCCGACAGGGGGTCTCAGCAGTTCTTC. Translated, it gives CATSRDADRGSQQFF.